A single sample gave rise to the 30 T cell receptor beta chains below, sequenced in a study of T cell repertoires in aging, cancer and after chemotherapy. Rearranged V-D-J TRB sequences were amplified with a mixed TRB-A/B primer pool. TCRdb independently ran MiXCR on the multiplex PCR reads; one entry per CDR3 protein. The top ten clones hold just under 10% of a sample with approximately 3,000 distinct CDR3 sequences, roughly 24% of them seen once. Amplification of TCR beta used genomic DNA extracted from peripheral blood. Sequencing input: blood. These receptors were collected from a human donor in good health.

The V and J genes are TRBV6-2 or TRBV6-3 and TRBJ1-5; D is perhaps TRBD1 (5 bases). Germline lookup yields CDR1 MNHEY and CDR2 SVGEGT. This CDR3 has 15 residues. The V gene lost 4 bases and the J gene lost 2 bases, with 12 bases spanning the gap. CDR3: CASSSSSRGNQPQHF. CDR3 in DNA: TGTGCCAGCAGTTCCTCAAGCAGGGGCAATCAGCCCCAGCATTTT.

By frequency in the sample, this clonotype is medium-sized. This chain joins TRBV27 and TRBJ2-7; 7 positions agree with TRBD1. The V gene's germline CDR1 is MNHEY and CDR2 SMNVEV (reference sequence). The CDR3 extends over 13 amino acids. Trimming removed 5 bases from V and 6 bases from J; junction bases left unmatched: 7. The DNA for the CDR3 is TGTGCCAGCAGTCGAGAGACAGGGACCGAGCAGTACTTC. Its translation: CASSRETGTEQYF.

This chain connects TRBV6-5 to TRBJ1-1; D is unresolved. The CDR3 has 15 residues. CDR1 is MNHEY, CDR2 SVGAGI, per germline. The V and J ends lost 0 bases and 8 bases respectively, with 16 bases between them. Written as DNA, the CDR3 is TGTGCCAGCAGTTACTCTTTTTCTCTAACGTCCGAAGCTTTCTTT. Translation: CASSYSFSLTSEAFF.

This clonotype is labeled medium-sized. V gene TRBV15 combines with J gene TRBJ2-7; possibly TRBD2 for D (8 bases). V lost 4 bases to trimming and J lost 6 bases, with 16 bases between them. This CDR3 has 14 amino acids. CDR1 and CDR2 from the germline V gene are LNHNV and YYDKDF (reference sequence). Here the CDR3 reads CATSIGTAGVEQYF. The CDR3 DNA reads TGTGCCACCAGCATCGGGACAGCGGGGGTCGAGCAGTACTTC.

This sequence joins TRBV11-3 and TRBJ1-2; the D gene is possibly TRBD1 (6 bases). V gave up 4 bases and J gave up 0 bases, with 18 bases separating them. The germline CDR1 and CDR2 sequences are SGHNT and YENEEA. This CDR3 spans 17 amino acids. The CDR3 bases are TGTGCCAGCAGCTCGCCGACAGGTGGATTAGCTAACTATGGCTACACCTTC. The encoded protein is CASSSPTGGLANYGYTF.

Notes on this clonotype: This may arise from a read error, as a much more abundant clone is one base away. The rearrangement joins TRBV18 to TRBJ2-3; TRBD1 might be the D (5 bases). The V gene lost 0 bases and the J gene lost 4 bases, with 11 bases spanning the gap. Germline V CDR1 and CDR2: KGHSH, LQKENI. The CDR3 totals 15 residues. DNA of the CDR3: TGTGCCAGCTCACCACCGGGGCGGAGCTCAGATACGCAGTATTTT. Encoded protein: CASSPPGRSSDTQYF.

This chain joins TRBV6-1 and TRBJ2-4, with unresolved D. Trimming removed 8 bases at V and 7 bases at J, with 18 bases between. The CDR3 is 14 residues long. The germline gives CDR1 MNHNS, CDR2 SASEGT. In DNA form, the CDR3 reads TGTGCCAGCTCAAAAAGGAGCGAGGCGAACATTCAGTACTTC. Amino acids: CASSKRSEANIQYF.

The CDR3 DNA follows: TGTGCCAGCAGTGAAGATGGCGGGTCTTACGAGAACACCGGGGAGCTGTTTTTT. Translation gives CASSEDGGSYENTGELFF. The genes are TRBV6-1 and TRBJ2-2; D might be TRBD2 (5 bases). V was shortened by 1 base and J by 1 base, with 16 bases between the two germline ends. Germline assignment: CDR1 MNHNS and CDR2 SASEGT. The CDR3 contains 18 residues.

By frequency in the sample, this clonotype is medium-sized. The chain employs TRBV19 and TRBJ1-1, with TRBD1 matching over 8 bases. Germline CDR1 is LNHDA and CDR2 is SQIVND (reference sequence). V was clipped by 4 bases and J by 1 base; unmatched bases: 8. The CDR3 covers 16 residues. CDR3 loop: CASSNKQGQGNTEAFF. The DNA of the CDR3 is TGTGCCAGTAGTAACAAGCAAGGACAGGGGAACACTGAAGCTTTCTTT.

This clonotype was seen only a few times. CDR3 sequence (DNA): TGTGCCAGCAGCCAAGAACCGGTAGGCCGCGAGCAGTACTTC. Encoded protein: CASSQEPVGREQYF. The rearrangement links TRBV14 to TRBJ2-7; D is unresolved. CDR1 is SGHDN and CDR2 is FVKESK in the germline V gene. Trimming stripped 0 bases from V and 6 bases from J, with 12 bases between. The CDR3 sequence is 14 residues long.

This clonotype is medium-sized (0.01 to 0.1%) in the sample. V and J are TRBV29-1 and TRBJ2-7, with a weak D call TRBD1 (5 bases). The germline V gene has CDR1 SQVTM and CDR2 ANQGSEA. CDR3 length: 17 residues. The V and J ends lost 1 base and 0 bases respectively, with 19 bases between them. The CDR3 here is CSVEVGFAAGSSYEQYF. The CDR3 DNA is TGCAGCGTTGAAGTGGGTTTCGCGGCAGGGTCCTCCTACGAGCAGTACTTC.

The chain joins TRBV5-6 to TRBJ2-7, with 8 bases fitting TRBD2. Germline values: CDR1 SGHDT, CDR2 YYEEEE. V was clipped by 2 bases and J by 0 bases; unmatched bases: 4. This CDR3 is 15 amino acids long. The CDR3 here is CASSLGLAGSYEQYF. The CDR3 coding sequence is TGTGCCAGCAGCTTAGGGCTAGCGGGCTCCTACGAGCAGTACTTC. Supplemented by reference TRBV5-6 and TRBJ2-7, the full variable domain reads DAGVTQSPTHLIKTRGQQVTLRCSPKSGHDTVSWYQQALGQGPQFIFQYYEEEERQRGNFPDRFSGHQFPNYSSELNVNALLLGDSALYLCASSLGLAGSYEQYFGPGTRLTVT.

This clonotype is classed as medium-sized. This chain uses TRBV19 with TRBJ2-1, with 10 positions matching TRBD1. The CDR3 extends over 13 amino acids. Germline-derived CDR1 and CDR2 are LNHDA and SQIVND (reference sequence). V lost 9 bases and J lost 8; bases outside the gene matches: 7. The DNA of the CDR3 is TGTGCCAGCCTAGACAGGGGGCTTGATGAGCAGTTCTTC. Protein sequence: CASLDRGLDEQFF.

J is TRBJ2-1 and V is TRBV27, with D tentatively TRBD2 (6 bases). Trimming left V 3 bases short and J 3 bases short, with 12 bases between. CDR1 and CDR2 from the germline V gene are MNHEY and SMNVEV (reference sequence). This CDR3 comprises 15 residues. The CDR3 spells CASSFGGNIYNEQFF. The DNA of the CDR3 is TGTGCCAGCAGTTTCGGGGGAAACATCTACAATGAGCAGTTCTTC.

The rearrangement uses TRBV11-1 and TRBJ2-1; D uncertain. The CDR3 length is 14 residues. V lost 5 bases and J 5 bases, leaving 13 bases between the germline ends. Germline-derived CDR1 and CDR2 are SGHAT and FQDESV (reference sequence). The CDR3 reads CASSHGGSHNEQFF. The CDR3 region has the DNA TGTGCCAGCAGCCACGGTGGCTCACACAATGAGCAGTTCTTC.

In its sample, this clonotype is medium-sized (0.01 to 0.1%). V usage is TRBV29-1 and J usage is TRBJ2-5; TRBD1 matches at 8 bases. Germline V gene lookup returns CDR1 SQVTM and CDR2 ANQGSEA. The CDR3 totals 13 residues. J lost 3 bases, V lost 7 bases, and 7 bases had no gene match. Here the CDR3 DNA reads TGCAGCGCCCTGACAGGGGCCAAAGAGACCCAGTACTTC. Translating gives CSALTGAKETQYF.

The table lists this clonotype with a few counts. The V call is TRBV18, the J call TRBJ1-5; weak D call: TRBD1 (6 bases). The germline gives CDR1 KGHSH, CDR2 LQKENI. There are 16 residues in the CDR3. Trimming left V 3 bases short and J 0 bases short, with 12 bases between. The CDR3 DNA reads as TGTGCCAGCTCACCGGAGGACAGATATAGCAATCAGCCCCAGCATTTT. Protein: CASSPEDRYSNQPQHF.

This clonotype is judged medium-sized. The V call is TRBV6-4, the J call TRBJ2-1; D call uncertain. The CDR3 sequence is 11 residues long. The germline V gene has CDR1 MRHNA and CDR2 SNTAGT. Trimming pared 2 bases from V and 7 bases from J, leaving 3 bases between. CDR3 in amino acids: CASSDGNEQFF. CDR3 nucleotide sequence: TGTGCCAGCAGTGACGGAAATGAGCAGTTCTTC.

This clonotype was seen only a few times. The chain couples TRBV20-1 to TRBJ2-1; a weak D match, TRBD1 (6 bases). Deletions cut 6 bases from V and 2 bases from J, with 17 bases between. Germline CDR1 reads DFQATT; CDR2 reads SNEGSKA (reference sequence). The CDR3 contains 15 residues. CDR3 nucleotides: TGCAGTGCCAGAAACTACAGGGAGACCTACAATGAGCAGTTCTTC. It specifies CSARNYRETYNEQFF.

The table lists this clonotype with a few counts. The V call is TRBV10-3, the J call TRBJ2-7; the match to TRBD2 covers 8 bases. V trimming: 3 bases; J trimming: 3 bases; junction bases outside the gene matches: 1. This CDR3 has 13 residues. CDR1 is ENHRY, CDR2 SYGVKD, per germline. The CDR3 coding sequence is TGTGCCATCAGTGAACTAGCGGACTACGAGCAGTACTTC. This codes for CAISELADYEQYF.

This clonotype was picked up a small number of times. V is TRBV19 and J is TRBJ1-1; TRBD1 might be the D (5 bases). The germline V and J ends were trimmed by 11 bases and 1 base, with 29 bases remaining between them. CDR3 length: 18 residues. Germline V CDR1 and CDR2: LNHDA, SQIVND (reference sequence). The DNA for the CDR3 is TGTGCCGTCCGCAAGCGGGGAGCCTCGGGGCATGAGAACACTGAAGCTTTCTTT. The encoded protein is CAVRKRGASGHENTEAFF. The full variable domain, rest sourced from reference TRBV19 and TRBJ1-1, is DGGITQSPKYLFRKEGQNVTLSCEQNLNHDAMYWYRQDPGQGLRLIYYSQIVNDFQKGDIAEGYSVSREKKESFPLTVTSAQKNPTAFYLCAVRKRGASGHENTEAFFGQGTRLTVV.

This clonotype was seen a few times. The chain links TRBV14 to TRBJ2-1, with TRBD2 identical over 16 bases. There are 17 residues in the CDR3. J was trimmed by 7 bases and V by 4 bases; bases with no gene match: 7. CDR1 and CDR2 from the germline V gene are SGHDN and FVKESK. The CDR3 sequence is CASSPGLAGGPGNEQFF. DNA for the CDR3: TGTGCCAGCAGCCCGGGACTAGCGGGAGGGCCGGGGAATGAGCAGTTCTTC.

This chain joins TRBV4-1 and TRBJ2-6, with TRBD2 identical over 8 bases. The germline V gene encodes CDR1 MGHRA and CDR2 YSYEKL. The CDR3 totals 19 residues. V was pared by 1 base and J by 2 bases, with 10 bases of the junction left unmatched. The CDR3 coding sequence is TGCGCCAGCAGCCAAGTGTATAAGCGGGAGCGTCCTGGGGCCAACGTCCTGACTTTC. Translation gives CASSQVYKRERPGANVLTF.

J is TRBJ2-1 and V is TRBV7-6, with 9 bases aligning to TRBD2. Germline V CDR1 and CDR2: SGHVS, FNYEAQ. The CDR3 runs to 17 residues. After removal of 3 bases from V and 0 bases from J, the junction contained 6 bases not matched to a gene. CDR3 in DNA: TGTGCCAGCAGCTTCCTAGCGGGATCGGGCTCCTACAATGAGCAGTTCTTC. This codes for CASSFLAGSGSYNEQFF. The full variable domain, in which reference TRBV7-6 and TRBJ2-1 provide the parts outside the CDR3, is GAGVSQSPRYKVTKRGQDVALRCDPISGHVSLYWYRQALGQGPEFLTYFNYEAQQDKSGLPNDRFSAERPEGSISTLTIQRTEQRDSAMYRCASSFLAGSGSYNEQFFGPGTRLTVL.

By sample share, this clonotype is medium-sized. V gene TRBV6-5 combines with J gene TRBJ1-2; 8 bases match TRBD1. The ends lost 7 bases at V and 7 bases at J; junction bases unmatched: 17. Germline values: CDR1 MNHEY, CDR2 SVGAGI. This CDR3 comprises 16 residues. The CDR3 bases are TGTGCCAGCATGAGTATTAACACAGGGGGTTCGTCTGGCTACACCTTC. It translates to CASMSINTGGSSGYTF.

The chain has TRBV30 and TRBJ2-4; the D is unclear. The V end was cut by 7 bases, the J end by 11 bases, with 15 bases between. The CDR3 totals 11 residues. CDR1 and CDR2 (germline): GTSNPN, SVGIG (reference sequence). The CDR3 coding sequence is TGTGCCTCAACCCGTCTCCAAGTTCAGTACTTC. Translating it yields CASTRLQVQYF. The full variable domain, completed using reference TRBV30 and TRBJ2-4, is SQTIHQWPATLVQPVGSPLSLECTVEGTSNPNLYWYRQAAGRGLQLLFYSVGIGQISSEVPQNLSASRPQDRQFILSSKKLLLSDSGFYLCASTRLQVQYFGAGTRLSVL.

The chain uses TRBV20-1 and TRBJ2-3; weak D call: TRBD1 (6 bases). The germline V gene encodes CDR1 DFQATT and CDR2 SNEGSKA (reference sequence). Trimming took 4 bases from V and 6 from J, leaving 8 bases between them. The CDR3 sequence is 11 residues long. CDR3 sequence reads: CSANRGDTQYF. Here the CDR3 DNA reads TGCAGTGCTAATAGGGGGGATACGCAGTATTTT.

In its sample, this clonotype was seen once. This chain connects TRBV7-9 to TRBJ2-7, with D tentatively TRBD1 (5 bases). Germline assignment: CDR1 SEHNR and CDR2 FQNEAQ (reference sequence). V was pared by 0 bases and J by 12 bases, with 18 bases between. The CDR3 runs to 14 residues. Here the CDR3 DNA reads TGTGCCAGCAGCTTAGCCGCAGGGATTGGTGGGCGGTACTTC. Its translation: CASSLAAGIGGRYF.

This clonotype qualifies as medium-sized. In DNA, the CDR3 is TGTGCCAGCAGTCCTTTGACTGGCAGGGGGCCGGACGAGCAGTACTTC. This translates into CASSPLTGRGPDEQYF. The chain links TRBV27 to TRBJ2-7; 8 nucleotides line up with TRBD1. Trimming cost V 5 bases and J 5 bases; bases outside gene matches: 14. CDR1 and CDR2 from the germline V gene are MNHEY and SMNVEV (reference sequence). This CDR3 contains 16 residues.

The rearrangement links TRBV5-1 to TRBJ2-3; TRBD2 aligns across 8 bases. The CDR3 contains 14 residues. Germline-derived CDR1 and CDR2 are SGHRS and YFSETQ. The V gene end was trimmed by 5 bases and the J gene end by 4 bases; junction bases not matched to a gene: 6. As DNA, the CDR3 is TGCGCCAGCAGGATTAGCGGGACCCCAGATACGCAGTATTTT. Translating it yields CASRISGTPDTQYF.